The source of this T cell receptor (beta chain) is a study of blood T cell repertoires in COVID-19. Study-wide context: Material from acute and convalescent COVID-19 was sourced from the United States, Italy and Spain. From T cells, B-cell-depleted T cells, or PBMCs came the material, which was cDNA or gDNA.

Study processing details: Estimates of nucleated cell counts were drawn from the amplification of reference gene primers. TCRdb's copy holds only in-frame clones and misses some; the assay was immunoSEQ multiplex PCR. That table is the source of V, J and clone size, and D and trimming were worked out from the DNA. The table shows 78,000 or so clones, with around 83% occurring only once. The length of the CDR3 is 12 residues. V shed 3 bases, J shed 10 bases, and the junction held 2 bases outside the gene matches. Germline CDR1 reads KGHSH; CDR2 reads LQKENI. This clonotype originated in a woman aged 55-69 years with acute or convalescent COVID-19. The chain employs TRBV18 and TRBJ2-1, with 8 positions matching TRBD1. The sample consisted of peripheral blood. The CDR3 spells CASSPGQGEQFF. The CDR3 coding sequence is TGTGCCAGCTCACCCGGACAGGGAGAGCAGTTCTTC.